The entry below gives a single T cell receptor (beta chain) sequence along with its context. The source of the sample is a study of blood T cell repertoires in COVID-19. On the study more broadly: Material from acute and convalescent COVID-19 was sourced from the United States, Italy and Spain.

Germline V gene data show CDR1 as MNHEY and CDR2 as SVGAGI. The CDR3 is 13 amino acids. Trimming shortened V by 7 bases and J by 4 bases, and 11 bases separated the two germline ends. Sequencing was performed with immunoSEQ multiplex PCR; in TCRdb, only in-frame clones are kept and a portion is missing. The data contain 250,000 to 350,000 clones, around 92% of them singletons. This TCR was recovered from a young man who had recovered from COVID-19. Sequenced sample: peripheral blood. This rearrangement joins TRBV6-5 to TRBJ1-3, with D unresolved. The CDR3 DNA is TGTGCCAGCAAAAGGGAGGGCGGAAACACCATATATTTT. Translating gives CASKREGGNTIYF.